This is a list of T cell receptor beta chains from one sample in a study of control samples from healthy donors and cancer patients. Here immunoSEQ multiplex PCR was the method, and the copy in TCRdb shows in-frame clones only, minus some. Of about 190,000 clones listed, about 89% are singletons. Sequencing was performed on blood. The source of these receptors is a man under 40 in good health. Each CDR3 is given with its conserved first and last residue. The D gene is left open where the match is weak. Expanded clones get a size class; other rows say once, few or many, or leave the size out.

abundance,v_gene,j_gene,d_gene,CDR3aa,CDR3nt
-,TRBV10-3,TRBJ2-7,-,CATRKTTDSYEQYF,TGTGCCACCCGGAAAACGACGGACTCCTACGAGCAGTACTTC
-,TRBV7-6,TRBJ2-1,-,CASSLGPYNEQFF,TGTGCCAGCAGCTTAGGTCCCTACAATGAGCAGTTCTTC
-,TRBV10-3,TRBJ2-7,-,CAIKAGTNDYEQYF,TGTGCCATCAAGGCCGGGACCAACGACTACGAGCAGTACTTC
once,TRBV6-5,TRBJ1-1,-,CASSYLDEAGTEAFF,TGTGCCAGCAGTTACTTGGACGAGGCAGGCACTGAAGCTTTCTTT
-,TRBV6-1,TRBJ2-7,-,CASSDGGTSSYEQYF,TGTGCCAGCAGTGACGGGGGAACCAGCTCCTACGAGCAGTACTTC
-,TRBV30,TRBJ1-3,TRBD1,CAWMDRGSGNTIYF,TGTGCCTGGATGGACAGGGGCTCTGGAAACACCATATATTTT
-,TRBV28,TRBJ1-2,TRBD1,CASSRTGTYGYTF,TGTGCCAGCAGCCGGACAGGGACCTATGGCTACACCTTC
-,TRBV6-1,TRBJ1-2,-,CASSEGGLGYTF,TGTGCCAGCAGTGAGGGGGGTTTAGGCTACACCTTC
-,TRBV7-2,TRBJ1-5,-,CASSYTDRPGQPQHF,TGTGCCAGCAGCTATACCGACAGGCCGGGTCAGCCCCAGCATTTT
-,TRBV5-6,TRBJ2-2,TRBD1,CASSYPGTGGKTGELFF,TGTGCCAGCAGCTATCCCGGGACAGGGGGAAAGACCGGGGAGCTGTTTTTT
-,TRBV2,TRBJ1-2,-,CASSESGGGYTF,TGTGCCAGCAGTGAATCGGGGGGTGGCTACACCTTC
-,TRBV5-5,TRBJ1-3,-,CASSAAPREAGNTIYF,TGTGCCAGCAGCGCAGCGCCCCGGGAAGCTGGAAACACCATATATTTT
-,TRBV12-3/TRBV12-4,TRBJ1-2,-,CASSTGLGGYTF,TGTGCCAGCAGTACGGGACTTGGTGGCTACACCTTC
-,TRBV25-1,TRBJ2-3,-,CASSESPGGDTQYF,TGTGCCAGCAGTGAATCCCCTGGGGGGGATACGCAGTATTTT
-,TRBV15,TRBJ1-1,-,CATSRGQSMNTEAFF,TGTGCCACCAGCAGAGGACAGAGCATGAACACTGAAGCTTTCTTT
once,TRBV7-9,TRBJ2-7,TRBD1,CASSPTGIAYEQYF,TGTGCCAGCAGCCCGACAGGGATAGCCTACGAGCAGTACTTC
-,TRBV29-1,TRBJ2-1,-,CSGTIGGAYNEQFF,TGCAGCGGCACTATCGGGGGAGCCTACAATGAGCAGTTCTTC
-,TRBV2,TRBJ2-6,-,CASSFITAGANVLTF,TGTGCCAGCAGTTTCATAACCGCGGGGGCCAACGTCCTGACTTTC
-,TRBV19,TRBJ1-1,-,CASSIAGGKTEAFF,TGTGCCAGTAGTATAGCCGGGGGCAAAACTGAAGCTTTCTTT
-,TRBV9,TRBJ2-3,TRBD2,CASSVEGGGPYTDTQYF,TGTGCCAGCAGCGTAGAAGGCGGGGGGCCTTACACAGATACGCAGTATTTT
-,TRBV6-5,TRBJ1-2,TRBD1,CASSPDRGYGYTF,TGTGCCAGCAGCCCGGACAGGGGATATGGCTACACCTTC
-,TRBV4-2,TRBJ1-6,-,CASSQDGEYGYRSPLHF,TGTGCCAGCAGCCAAGACGGGGAGTACGGATATAGGTCACCCCTCCACTTT
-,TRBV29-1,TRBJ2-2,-,CSGGSGTGELFF,TGCAGCGGGGGGTCAGGGACCGGGGAGCTGTTTTTT
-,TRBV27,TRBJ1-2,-,CASSLYRQAVSYTF,TGTGCCAGCAGTTTATACCGACAGGCCGTCAGCTACACCTTC
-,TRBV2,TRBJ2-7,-,CASSAQGGGDEQYF,TGTGCCAGCAGTGCGCAAGGGGGCGGGGACGAGCAGTACTTC
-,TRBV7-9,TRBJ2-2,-,CASSLAAGPNTGELFF,TGTGCCAGCAGCTTAGCTGCGGGGCCGAACACCGGGGAGCTGTTTTTT
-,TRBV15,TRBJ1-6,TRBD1,CATSRRNQGARSPLHF,TGTGCCACCAGCAGGAGGAATCAGGGGGCTCGTTCACCCCTCCACTTT
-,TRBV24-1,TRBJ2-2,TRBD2,CATSERAGYTGELFF,TGTGCCACCAGTGAGCGAGCGGGATACACCGGGGAGCTGTTTTTT